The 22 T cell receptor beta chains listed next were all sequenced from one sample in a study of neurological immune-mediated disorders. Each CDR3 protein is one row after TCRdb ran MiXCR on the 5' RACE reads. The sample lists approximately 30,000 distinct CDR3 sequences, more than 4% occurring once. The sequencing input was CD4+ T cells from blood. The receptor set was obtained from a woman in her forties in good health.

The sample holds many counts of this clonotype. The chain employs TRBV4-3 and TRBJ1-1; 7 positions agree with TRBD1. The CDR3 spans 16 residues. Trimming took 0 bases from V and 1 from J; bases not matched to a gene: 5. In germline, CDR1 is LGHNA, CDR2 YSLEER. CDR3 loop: CASSQEGGYTNTEAFF. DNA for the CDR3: TGCGCCAGCAGCCAAGAAGGGGGCTACACGAACACTGAAGCTTTCTTT.

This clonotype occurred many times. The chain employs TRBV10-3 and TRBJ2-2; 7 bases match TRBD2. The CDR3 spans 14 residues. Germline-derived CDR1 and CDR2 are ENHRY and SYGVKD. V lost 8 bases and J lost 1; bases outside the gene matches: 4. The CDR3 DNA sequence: TGTGCCATCGCGGGGGATGGGAACACCGGGGAGCTGTTTTTT. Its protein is CAIAGDGNTGELFF.

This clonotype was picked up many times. CDR3 nucleotide sequence: TGCAGCGTGGGACAGGGTAAAAATCAGCCCCAGCATTTT. It encodes CSVGQGKNQPQHF. This rearrangement joins TRBV29-1 to TRBJ1-5, with TRBD1 matching 9 bases. Losses at the gene ends were 6 bases for V and 4 bases for J; bases not matched to a gene: 4. The germline V gene encodes CDR1 SQVTM and CDR2 ANQGSEA. The CDR3 loop spans 13 amino acids.

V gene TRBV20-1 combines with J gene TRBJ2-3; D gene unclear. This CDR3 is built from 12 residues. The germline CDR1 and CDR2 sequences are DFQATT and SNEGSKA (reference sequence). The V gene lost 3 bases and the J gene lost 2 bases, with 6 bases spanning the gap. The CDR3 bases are TGCAGTGCTAGGGGTCACACAGATACGCAGTATTTT. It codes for CSARGHTDTQYF.

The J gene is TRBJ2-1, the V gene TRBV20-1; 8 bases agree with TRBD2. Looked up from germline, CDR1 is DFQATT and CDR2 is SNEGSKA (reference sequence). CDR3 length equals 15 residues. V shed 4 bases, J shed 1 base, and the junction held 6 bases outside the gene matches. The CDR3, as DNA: TGCAGTGCTAACGACCGGGGGGGGTCCTACAATGAGCAGTTCTTC. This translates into CSANDRGGSYNEQFF.

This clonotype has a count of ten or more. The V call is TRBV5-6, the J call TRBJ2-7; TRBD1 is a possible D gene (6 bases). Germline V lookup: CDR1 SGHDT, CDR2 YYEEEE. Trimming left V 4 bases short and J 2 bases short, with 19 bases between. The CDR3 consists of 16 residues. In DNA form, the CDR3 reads TGTGCCAGCAGCAATTGGGGGACACCATTCCCCTACGAGCAGTACTTC. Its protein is CASSNWGTPFPYEQYF.

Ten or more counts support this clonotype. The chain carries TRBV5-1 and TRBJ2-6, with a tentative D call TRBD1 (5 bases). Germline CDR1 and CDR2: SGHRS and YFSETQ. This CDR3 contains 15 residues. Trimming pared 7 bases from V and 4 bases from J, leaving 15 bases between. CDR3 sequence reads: CASGATAPGANVLTF. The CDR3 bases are TGCGCCAGCGGGGCCACAGCCCCCGGGGCCAACGTCCTGACTTTC.

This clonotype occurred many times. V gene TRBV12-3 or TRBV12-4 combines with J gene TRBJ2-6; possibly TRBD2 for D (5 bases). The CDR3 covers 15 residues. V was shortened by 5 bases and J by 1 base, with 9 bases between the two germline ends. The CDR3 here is CASSHPGSGANVLTF. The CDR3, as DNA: TGTGCCAGCAGTCACCCGGGGTCTGGGGCCAACGTCCTGACTTTC.

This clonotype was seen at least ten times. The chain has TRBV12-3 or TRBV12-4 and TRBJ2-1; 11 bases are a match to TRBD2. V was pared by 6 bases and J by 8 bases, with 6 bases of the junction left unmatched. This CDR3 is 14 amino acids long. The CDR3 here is CASRLLAGAYEQFF. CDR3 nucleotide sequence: TGTGCCAGCAGGTTACTAGCGGGAGCCTATGAGCAGTTCTTC.

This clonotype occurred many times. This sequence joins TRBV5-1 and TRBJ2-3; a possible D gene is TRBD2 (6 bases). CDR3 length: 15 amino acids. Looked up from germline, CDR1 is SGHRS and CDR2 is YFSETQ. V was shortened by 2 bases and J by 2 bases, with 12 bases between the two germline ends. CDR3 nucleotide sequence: TGCGCCAGCAGCTTTTCTGGAGGGAACACAGATACGCAGTATTTT. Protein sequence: CASSFSGGNTDTQYF.

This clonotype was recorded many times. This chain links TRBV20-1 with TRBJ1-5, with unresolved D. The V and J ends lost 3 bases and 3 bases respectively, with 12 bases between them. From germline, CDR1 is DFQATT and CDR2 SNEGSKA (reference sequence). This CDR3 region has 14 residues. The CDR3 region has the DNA TGCAGTGCTAGTGACCAGGCTTACAATCAGCCCCAGCATTTT. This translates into CSASDQAYNQPQHF.

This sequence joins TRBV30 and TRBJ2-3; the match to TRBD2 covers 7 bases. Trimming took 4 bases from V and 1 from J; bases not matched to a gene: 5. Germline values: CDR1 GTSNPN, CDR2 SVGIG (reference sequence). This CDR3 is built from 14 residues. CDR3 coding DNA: TGTGCCTGGACCTCTAGCGGCGGCACAGATACGCAGTATTTT. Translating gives CAWTSSGGTDTQYF.

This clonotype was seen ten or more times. Here the CDR3 DNA reads TGCAGTGCTAGTGATTTGGCAGGGGGCTTCCATCCTAGCACAGATACGCAGTATTTT. Translated, it gives CSASDLAGGFHPSTDTQYF. The chain links TRBV20-1 to TRBJ2-3; 8 bases fit TRBD1. The CDR3 runs to 19 residues. The V gene's germline CDR1 is DFQATT and CDR2 SNEGSKA (reference sequence). The junction had 17 bases not matched to a gene; V was cut back by 3 bases and J by 0 bases.

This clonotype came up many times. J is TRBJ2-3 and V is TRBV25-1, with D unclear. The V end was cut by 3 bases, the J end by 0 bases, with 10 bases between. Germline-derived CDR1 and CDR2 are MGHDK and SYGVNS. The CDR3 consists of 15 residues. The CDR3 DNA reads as TGTGCCAGCAGTGATTCCAGTTATAGCACAGATACGCAGTATTTT. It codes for CASSDSSYSTDTQYF.

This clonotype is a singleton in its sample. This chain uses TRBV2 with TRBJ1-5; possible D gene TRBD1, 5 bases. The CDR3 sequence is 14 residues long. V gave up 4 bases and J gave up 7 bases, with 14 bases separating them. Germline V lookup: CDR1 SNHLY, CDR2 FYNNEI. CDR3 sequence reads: CASSVPGTAQPQHF. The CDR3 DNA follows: TGTGCCAGCAGTGTCCCCGGGACGGCACAGCCCCAGCATTTT.

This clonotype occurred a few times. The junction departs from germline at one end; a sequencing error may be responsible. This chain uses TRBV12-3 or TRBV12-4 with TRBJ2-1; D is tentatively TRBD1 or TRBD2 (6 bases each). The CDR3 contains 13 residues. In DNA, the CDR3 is TGTGTCAGCAGTTTACCGGGGGCAACTGAGCAGTTCTTC. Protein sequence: CVSSLPGATEQFF.

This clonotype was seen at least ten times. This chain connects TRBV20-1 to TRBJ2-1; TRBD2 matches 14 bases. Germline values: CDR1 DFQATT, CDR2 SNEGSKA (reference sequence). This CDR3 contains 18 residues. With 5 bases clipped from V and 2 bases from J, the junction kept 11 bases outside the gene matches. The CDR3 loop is CSAPSRTSGGTPYNEQFF. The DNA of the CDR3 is TGCAGTGCTCCCTCTCGGACTAGCGGGGGGACCCCCTACAATGAGCAGTTCTTC.

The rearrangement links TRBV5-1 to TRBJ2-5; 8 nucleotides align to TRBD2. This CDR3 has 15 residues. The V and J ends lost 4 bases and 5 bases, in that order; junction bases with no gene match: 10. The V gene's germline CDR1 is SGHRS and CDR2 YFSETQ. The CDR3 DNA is TGCGCCAGCAGCCACGGTTCCGCGGGAGGCGAGACCCAGTACTTC. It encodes CASSHGSAGGETQYF.

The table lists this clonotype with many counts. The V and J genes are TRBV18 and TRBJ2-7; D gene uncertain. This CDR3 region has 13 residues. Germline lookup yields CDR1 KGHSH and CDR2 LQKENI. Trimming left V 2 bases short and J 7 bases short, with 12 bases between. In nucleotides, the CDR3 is TGTGCCAGCTCACCAAGCCCGACGGAGGAGCAGTACTTC. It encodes CASSPSPTEEQYF.

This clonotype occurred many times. The CDR3: CASSPQPYQETQYF. The CDR3 DNA reads TGTGCCAGCAGCCCACAGCCGTACCAAGAGACCCAGTACTTC. The chain uses TRBV6-5 and TRBJ2-5; D is ambiguous. The CDR3 extends over 14 amino acids. V lost 6 bases, J lost 0 bases, and 11 bases lay in between. Germline values: CDR1 MNHEY, CDR2 SVGAGI.

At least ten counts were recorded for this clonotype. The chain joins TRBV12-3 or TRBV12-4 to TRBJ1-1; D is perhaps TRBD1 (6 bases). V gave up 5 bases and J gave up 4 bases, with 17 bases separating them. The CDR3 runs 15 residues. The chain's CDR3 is CASSTNRVPGTEAFF. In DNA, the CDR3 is TGTGCCAGCAGTACCAACAGGGTACCAGGCACTGAAGCTTTCTTT.

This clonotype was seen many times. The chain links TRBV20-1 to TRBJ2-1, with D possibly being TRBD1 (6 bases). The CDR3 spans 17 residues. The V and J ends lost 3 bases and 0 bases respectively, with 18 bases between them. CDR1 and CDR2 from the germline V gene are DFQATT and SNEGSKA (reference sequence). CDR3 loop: CSASNVRGGFSYNEQFF. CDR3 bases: TGCAGTGCTAGTAATGTACGAGGGGGTTTCTCCTACAATGAGCAGTTCTTC.